This TCR beta chain was identified during a study of OX40 agonist ivuxolimab in advanced cancers. Systemic immunosuppression or autoimmune disease history was grounds to exclude patients. The study, taken as a whole, reports: CD8+ T cells showed, on average, more clonal expansion than CD4+ cells.

Per germline, CDR1 MNHNS and CDR2 SASEGT. V was cut by 3 bases and J by 6 bases, with 17 bases left in between. This CDR3 has 15 residues. With regard to this clone: Its antigen is currently unknown.

Assay used: immunoSEQ multiplex PCR; TCRdb lists only in-frame clones, some missing. Here the sample spans tens of thousands of clones, around four fifths being singletons. J is TRBJ1-1 and V is TRBV6-1; TRBD1 is a possible D gene (6 bases). The TCR originated in an adult with an advanced solid tumor such as melanoma, head and neck, liver or kidney cancer. The material sequenced was CD4+ or CD8+ T cells sorted from blood, taken in a trial of the OX40 agonist ivuxolimab. CDR3 loop: CASSEGAAPRSEAFF. The CDR3 coding sequence is TGTGCCAGCAGTGAGGGGGCAGCCCCGCGGTCTGAAGCTTTCTTT.